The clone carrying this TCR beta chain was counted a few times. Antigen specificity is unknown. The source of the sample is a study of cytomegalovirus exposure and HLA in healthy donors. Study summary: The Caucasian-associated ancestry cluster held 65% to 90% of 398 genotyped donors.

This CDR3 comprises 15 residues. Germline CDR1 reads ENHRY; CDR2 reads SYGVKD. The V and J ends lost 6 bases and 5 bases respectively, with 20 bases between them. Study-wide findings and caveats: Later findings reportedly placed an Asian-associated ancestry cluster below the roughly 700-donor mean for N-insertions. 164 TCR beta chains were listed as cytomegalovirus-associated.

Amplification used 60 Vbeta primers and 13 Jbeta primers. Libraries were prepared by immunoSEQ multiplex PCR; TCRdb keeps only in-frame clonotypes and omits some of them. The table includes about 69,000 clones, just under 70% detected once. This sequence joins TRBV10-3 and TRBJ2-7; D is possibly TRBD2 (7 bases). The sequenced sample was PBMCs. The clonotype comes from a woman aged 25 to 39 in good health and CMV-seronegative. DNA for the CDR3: TGTGCCATCAGCGGGTTGGGGGGGGGCATCGACGAGCAGTACTTC. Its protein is CAISGLGGGIDEQYF.